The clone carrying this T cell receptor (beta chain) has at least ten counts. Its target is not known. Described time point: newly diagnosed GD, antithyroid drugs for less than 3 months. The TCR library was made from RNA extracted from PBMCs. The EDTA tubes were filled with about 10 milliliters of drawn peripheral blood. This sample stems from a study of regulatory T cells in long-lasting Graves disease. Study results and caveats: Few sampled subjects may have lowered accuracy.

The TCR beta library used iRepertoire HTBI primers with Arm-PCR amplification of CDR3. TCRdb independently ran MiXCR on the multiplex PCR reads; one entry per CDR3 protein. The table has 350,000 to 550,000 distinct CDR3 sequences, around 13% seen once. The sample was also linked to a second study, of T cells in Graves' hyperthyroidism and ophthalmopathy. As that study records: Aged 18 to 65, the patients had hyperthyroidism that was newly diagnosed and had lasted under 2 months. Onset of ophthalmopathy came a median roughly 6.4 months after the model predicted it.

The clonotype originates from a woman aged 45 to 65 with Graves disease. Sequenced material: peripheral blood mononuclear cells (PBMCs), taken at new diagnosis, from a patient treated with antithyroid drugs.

The CDR3, as DNA: TGCGCCAGCAGCTTGGATATGGCAGGGTCAAATGAGCAGTTCTTC. Translation: CASSLDMAGSNEQFF. The chain combines TRBV5-1 with TRBJ2-1; perhaps TRBD1 as D (5 bases). CDR1 is SGHRS and CDR2 is YFSETQ in the germline V gene. The CDR3 extends over 15 amino acids. The V end was cut by 0 bases, the J end by 7 bases, with 14 bases between.